This entry is about one T cell receptor beta chain. Trimming shortened V by 7 bases and J by 3 bases, and 20 bases separated the two germline ends. Germline CDR1 reads MNHEY; CDR2 reads SMNVEV (reference sequence). The CDR3 has 16 amino acids. Participants spanned ages about 18 to 90 years and resided in about 24 US areas. Donors in Cohort 3 who had recovered were those with two negative PCRs, healthcare professional clearance, or resolution of their symptoms. Per the original methods: Amplification from reference gene primers served as the basis for estimated nucleated cell counts. Profiled with immunoSEQ multiplex PCR; TCRdb holds only in-frame clones, not every one. V, J and clone size derive from that table, while D and trimming were established from the DNA sequence. The data contain 110,000 to 150,000 clones, 70% to 90% of them seen just once; the ten biggest clones take up around 6.5%. This sample was taken from a study of blood T cell repertoires in COVID-19. Looking at the study overall: From T cells, B-cell-depleted T cells, or PBMCs came the material, which was cDNA or gDNA.

The J gene is TRBJ2-3, the V gene TRBV27; D is perhaps TRBD2 (6 bases). The sample taken for sequencing was PBMCs or T cells enriched from blood (not recorded which). The origin of this receptor is a woman in her thirties or forties who had recovered from COVID-19. The CDR3 spells CASNVLAVGNTDTQYF. CDR3 nucleotides: TGTGCCAGCAATGTACTAGCCGTAGGCAATACAGATACGCAGTATTTT.